The 22 T cell receptor beta chains below come from one sample, sequenced in a study of cytomegalovirus exposure and HLA in healthy donors. The assay was immunoSEQ multiplex PCR, and TCRdb's table has in-frame clones only and misses some. The sample lists hundreds of thousands of clones, roughly 86% occurring once. The sequenced sample consisted of PBMCs. The origin of the receptors is a woman in her twenties or thirties in good health and CMV-seropositive.

The chain recombines TRBV7-9 with TRBJ2-7; 9 bases agree with TRBD1. Trimming took 6 bases from V and 5 from J; bases not matched to a gene: 11. The CDR3 covers 15 residues. CDR1 and CDR2 from the germline V gene are SEHNR and FQNEAQ (reference sequence). The CDR3 spells CASRGTGTYGDEQYF. The CDR3 DNA is TGTGCCAGCAGAGGGACAGGGACCTACGGAGACGAGCAGTACTTC.

For this clone: This sample includes further DNA sequences coding for the same CDR3. V usage is TRBV6-5 and J usage is TRBJ2-3; the D is unclear. Trimming removed 5 bases from V and 1 base from J, with 7 bases in between. The CDR3 runs 13 residues. CDR1 is MNHEY and CDR2 is SVGAGI in the germline V gene. CDR3 nucleotides: TGTGCCAGCAGTCCCCCGGGCACAGATACGCAGTATTTT. This encodes CASSPPGTDTQYF.

The V gene is TRBV4-1, the J gene TRBJ2-6; a weak D match, TRBD1 (6 bases). From germline, CDR1 is MGHRA and CDR2 YSYEKL. Trimming took 0 bases from V and 1 from J, leaving 7 bases between them. The CDR3 extends over 16 amino acids. The CDR3 bases are TGCGCCAGCAGCCAAGAGGACAGATCTGGGGCCAACGTCCTGACTTTC. As protein: CASSQEDRSGANVLTF.

The rearrangement links TRBV13 to TRBJ2-7, with 13 bases lining up with TRBD2. The junction had 3 bases not matched to a gene; V was cut back by 5 bases and J by 2 bases. This CDR3 comprises 15 residues. The germline gives CDR1 PRHDT, CDR2 FYEKMQ (reference sequence). The CDR3 here is CASSIGLAGAYEQYF. The CDR3 DNA reads as TGTGCCAGCAGCATTGGACTAGCGGGAGCCTACGAGCAGTACTTC.

This chain joins TRBV11-2 and TRBJ1-3; TRBD1 matches 8 bases. In germline, CDR1 is SGHAT, CDR2 FQNNGV. V was clipped by 4 bases and J by 8 bases; unmatched bases: 7. This CDR3 has 14 residues. CDR3 in DNA: TGTGCCAGCAGCTGGGAGACAGGGGTAGACACCATATATTTT. Translating it yields CASSWETGVDTIYF.

This chain links TRBV5-4 with TRBJ2-1; weak D call: TRBD2 (6 bases). Trimming stripped 4 bases from V and 0 bases from J, with 14 bases between. Germline loops: CDR1 SGHNT, CDR2 YYREEE (reference sequence). The CDR3 has 16 amino acids. CDR3 sequence: CASSGRAGPSYNEQFF. The CDR3 region has the DNA TGTGCCAGCAGCGGCCGAGCGGGCCCCTCCTACAATGAGCAGTTCTTC.

The CDR3 here is CASSLGRAEQYF. The CDR3 DNA follows: TGTGCCAGCAGTTTGGGTCGAGCGGAGCAGTACTTC. V usage is TRBV28 and J usage is TRBJ2-7; D is ambiguous. The length of the CDR3 is 12 residues. V lost 3 bases and J lost 7, with 10 bases in between. Germline CDR1 and CDR2: MDHEN and SYDVKM.

CDR3 bases: TGTGCCAGCAGCCCTTCGACTGGGAATGAGCAGTTCTTC. Translation: CASSPSTGNEQFF. The chain uses TRBV5-6 and TRBJ2-1; unclear D gene. Germline CDR1 is SGHDT and CDR2 is YYEEEE. V gave up 4 bases and J gave up 7 bases, with 12 bases separating them. CDR3 size: 13 residues.

The chain recombines TRBV29-1 with TRBJ1-1, with 8 bases lining up with TRBD1. CDR3 size: 12 residues. Unmatched junction bases numbered 5, after V lost 7 bases and J lost 4 bases. Germline V gene sequence: CDR1 SQVTM, CDR2 ANQGSEA. The CDR3 is CSAGGAVTEAFF. The DNA of the CDR3 is TGCAGCGCAGGGGGCGCGGTCACTGAAGCTTTCTTT.

The chain is built from TRBV2 and TRBJ2-7; D unresolved. Germline loops: CDR1 SNHLY, CDR2 FYNNEI. V was cut by 7 bases and J by 0 bases, with 19 bases left in between. CDR3 length equals 16 residues. CDR3 sequence: CASIEDGGISSYEQYF. CDR3 nucleotide sequence: TGTGCCAGCATCGAAGACGGCGGTATTAGCTCCTACGAGCAGTACTTC.

This clone showed up many times. The gene calls are TRBV19 and TRBJ2-1; D is unclear. V was trimmed by 4 bases and J by 0 bases, leaving 7 bases between them. This CDR3 comprises 14 residues. Looked up from germline, CDR1 is LNHDA and CDR2 is SQIVND (reference sequence). This CDR3 reads CASSSSGSYNEQFF. The CDR3 DNA sequence: TGTGCCAGTAGTAGTTCCGGCTCCTACAATGAGCAGTTCTTC.

In this sample, this clone turned up a few times. The chain recombines TRBV30 with TRBJ2-2, with D perhaps matching TRBD1 (7 bases). From germline, CDR1 is GTSNPN and CDR2 SVGIG (reference sequence). The CDR3 is 15 amino acids. Trimming shortened V by 5 bases and J by 1 base, and 14 bases separated the two germline ends. The CDR3 nucleotides read TGTGCCTGGGTGGAGGGACAGAAGAACACCGGGGAGCTGTTTTTT. Encoded protein: CAWVEGQKNTGELFF.

The CDR3 bases are TGTGCCAGCAGCTTAGCCGGACAGCCTAACAATGAGCAGTTCTTC. It translates to CASSLAGQPNNEQFF. The J gene is TRBJ2-1, the V gene TRBV7-6; D perhaps matches TRBD1 (6 bases). CDR1 is SGHVS, CDR2 FNYEAQ, per germline. The CDR3 has 15 residues. Trimming stripped 0 bases from V and 5 bases from J, with 11 bases between.

This clone has only one observation. The V call is TRBV28, the J call TRBJ2-7, with D unclear. V lost 5 bases and J 2 bases, leaving 19 bases between the germline ends. Germline lookup yields CDR1 MDHEN and CDR2 SYDVKM. This CDR3 spans 16 amino acids. CDR3 region: CASSPSFPGRTYEQYF. In DNA, the CDR3 is TGTGCCAGCAGTCCCTCTTTCCCGGGTAGGACCTACGAGCAGTACTTC.

The chain uses TRBV7-3 and TRBJ2-7; TRBD1 aligns across 7 bases. The CDR3 contains 14 residues. Per the germline V gene, CDR1 is SGHTA and CDR2 is FQGTGA. V was clipped by 6 bases and J by 5 bases; unmatched bases: 10. The CDR3 nucleotides are TGTGCCAGCAGTCCCCGGGACAGAGGTAACGAGCAGTACTTC. Translated, it gives CASSPRDRGNEQYF.

Written as DNA, the CDR3 is TGTGCCAGCAGTTCCTCAGCGGGAGCGAGCTTCGGGGAGCTGTTTTTT. This encodes CASSSSAGASFGELFF. This chain connects TRBV27 to TRBJ2-2; 8 nucleotides match TRBD2. The CDR3 sequence is 16 residues long. Germline CDR1 MNHEY, CDR2 SMNVEV (reference sequence). With 4 bases clipped from V and 7 bases from J, the junction kept 11 bases outside the gene matches.

V and J are TRBV5-1 and TRBJ2-7; TRBD2 aligns across 9 bases. V shed 2 bases, J shed 3 bases, and the junction held 3 bases outside the gene matches. The CDR3 totals 14 residues. Germline CDR1 reads SGHRS; CDR2 reads YFSETQ. In DNA, the CDR3 is TGCGCCAGCAGCTTCAGACTAGCGGACTACGAGCAGTACTTC. Encoded protein: CASSFRLADYEQYF.

The V and J genes are TRBV2 and TRBJ2-7, with 8 bases matching TRBD1. CDR1 and CDR2 (germline): SNHLY, FYNNEI. The CDR3 is made up of 15 amino acids. V shed 7 bases, J shed 4 bases, and the junction held 12 bases outside the gene matches. The CDR3 here is CASISARDRGYEQYF. CDR3 nucleotide sequence: TGTGCCAGCATTAGTGCCCGCGACAGGGGTTACGAGCAGTACTTC.

The rearrangement links TRBV19 to TRBJ1-5; D is possibly TRBD1 (5 bases). The V and J ends lost 0 bases and 6 bases respectively, with 12 bases between them. The CDR3 contains 15 residues. Germline-derived CDR1 and CDR2 are LNHDA and SQIVND (reference sequence). CDR3 in DNA: TGTGCCAGTAGTATAGAGTTGGCAGGGCTTCAGCCCCAGCATTTT. It translates to CASSIELAGLQPQHF.

The chain has TRBV6-5 and TRBJ2-3; D is undetermined. The CDR3 has 10 residues. Germline V gene data show CDR1 as MNHEY and CDR2 as SVGAGI. The V and J ends lost 10 bases and 3 bases respectively, with 5 bases between them. The CDR3 region is CATQTDTQYF. DNA of the CDR3: TGTGCCACCCAAACAGATACGCAGTATTTT.

The chain joins TRBV27 to TRBJ1-2; TRBD1 aligns across 7 bases. V was pared by 5 bases and J by 2 bases, with 5 bases of the junction left unmatched. The CDR3 is made up of 14 amino acids. The V gene's germline CDR1 is MNHEY and CDR2 SMNVEV (reference sequence). The DNA for the CDR3 is TGTGCCAGCAGTACCGGGACAGCCAACTATGGCTACACCTTC. Translated: CASSTGTANYGYTF.

The V and J genes are TRBV11-2 and TRBJ2-3; TRBD1 aligns across 8 bases. The CDR3 covers 14 residues. Germline lookup yields CDR1 SGHAT and CDR2 FQNNGV. V was clipped by 2 bases and J by 7 bases; unmatched bases: 5. The CDR3 DNA follows: TGTGCCAGCAGCTTATACGGGACAGGTAATACGCAGTATTTT. Translated: CASSLYGTGNTQYF.